These T cell receptor beta chains were read from a single sample in a study of T cell changes during pregnancy in multiple sclerosis. Sequenced by immunoSEQ multiplex PCR; TCRdb stores in-frame clones only, minus some. There are about 94,000 clones in the sample; roughly 92% occur only once, and over 0.85% lies in the top ten. The sample in question was peripheral blood, obtained after pregnancy. The receptors originated from a female donor with multiple sclerosis, enrolled in a pregnancy study. CDR3s include the opening cysteine and the closing phenylalanine or tryptophan. A D gene is named only where the DNA matches it firmly. Rows give clone size only sometimes, using once, few, many, or a class for an expanded clone.

v_gene	d_gene	abundance	j_gene	CDR3nt	CDR3aa
TRBV2	NA	once	TRBJ2-5	TGTGCCAGCAGTGTGAGGGAAGGGACCCAGTACTTC	CASSVREGTQYF
TRBV27	NA	NA	TRBJ1-5	TGTGCCAGCAGTTTGCTCGGGACAAATAATCAGCCCCAGCATTTT	CASSLLGTNNQPQHF
TRBV10-3	TRBD2	NA	TRBJ2-7	TGTGCCATCAGCGGCGGGAGCCCCTACGAGCAGTACTTC	CAISGGSPYEQYF
TRBV5-6	TRBD1	once	TRBJ1-1	TGTGCCAGCACCGGGACAGGTAACCAAGCTTTCTTT	CASTGTGNQAFF
TRBV18	NA	NA	TRBJ2-7	TGTGCCAGCTCACCACCGGGGGAGGTTATGGAGTACTTC	CASSPPGEVMEYF
TRBV9	NA	NA	TRBJ1-1	TGTGCCAGCAGCGTAGGGGCCGAGGGCCTGTTGGCTTTCTTT	CASSVGAEGLLAFF
TRBV5-4	NA	NA	TRBJ2-1	TGTGCCAGCAGCCTGAGGGTAAACAATGAGCAGTTCTTC	CASSLRVNNEQFF
TRBV6-5	TRBD2	once	TRBJ2-7	TGTGCCAGGGCTAGCGGTCGAGCCTACGAGCAGTACTTC	CARASGRAYEQYF
TRBV6-4	TRBD1	NA	TRBJ2-7	TGTGCCAGCAGTGACCCGACAGGGCCGTACGAGCAGTACTTC	CASSDPTGPYEQYF
TRBV30	NA	NA	TRBJ1-5	TGTGCCTGGAGTGGGGGGGACAATCAGCCCCAGCATTTT	CAWSGGDNQPQHF
TRBV19	TRBD2	NA	TRBJ2-5	TGTGCCAGTAGTCCGGGACTAGCGGAAGCGTCCAAGAAGGGCCAGTACTTC	CASSPGLAEASKKGQYF
TRBV9	NA	NA	TRBJ1-4	TGTGCCAGCAGCGTTTCCGGGACAAGGAATGAAAAACTGTTTTTT	CASSVSGTRNEKLFF
TRBV6-1	TRBD1	few	TRBJ1-2	TGTGCCAGCAGTGAACCGGGACAGGGAAACTATGGCTACACCTTC	CASSEPGQGNYGYTF
TRBV27	TRBD2	NA	TRBJ2-3	TGTGCCAGCAGAGGGGGGCCGGGACTAGCGGGGGAAGCGGGCAATCCGCAGTATTTT	CASRGGPGLAGEAGNPQYF
TRBV14	NA	few	TRBJ2-7	TGTGCCAGCAGCCAAGAGTTTGGGCAGAGCTACGAGCAGTACTTC	CASSQEFGQSYEQYF
TRBV7-2	NA	NA	TRBJ2-5	TGTGCCAGCAGCCGGAGGGCGCCCACCCAAGAGACCCAGTACTTC	CASSRRAPTQETQYF